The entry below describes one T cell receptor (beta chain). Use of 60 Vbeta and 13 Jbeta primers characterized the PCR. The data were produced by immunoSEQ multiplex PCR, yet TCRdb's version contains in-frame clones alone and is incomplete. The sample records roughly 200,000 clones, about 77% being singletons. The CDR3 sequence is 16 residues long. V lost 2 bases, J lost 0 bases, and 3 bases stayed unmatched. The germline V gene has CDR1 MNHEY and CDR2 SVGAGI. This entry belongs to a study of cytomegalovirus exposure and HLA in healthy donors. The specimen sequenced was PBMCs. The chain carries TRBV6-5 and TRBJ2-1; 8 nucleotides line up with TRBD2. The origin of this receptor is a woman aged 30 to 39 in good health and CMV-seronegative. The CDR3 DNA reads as TGTGCCAGCAGTTACCGTAGCGGGATCTCCTACAATGAGCAGTTCTTC. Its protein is CASSYRSGISYNEQFF.